The 14 T cell receptor beta chains listed next were all sequenced from one sample in a study of beta chain features in type 1 diabetes. Study-wide findings and caveats: The study found moderately but significantly shorter TCRB CDR3s in all four CD4+ subsets of Type 1 diabetes patients.

Their cognate antigens are unknown. What was sequenced were expressed TCRB transcripts, since all of the isolated RNA had been reverse transcribed. The method was immunoSEQ multiplex PCR; TCRdb's version includes in-frame clones alone and lacks a portion of them. The repertoire consists of hundreds of thousands of clones, with under 15% occurring once and the leading ten covering less than 0.025%. Sequenced material: naive CD4+ T cells from blood. All receptors come from a man younger than 35 with type 1 diabetes.

The chain combines TRBV27 with TRBJ2-3; the match to TRBD1 covers 7 bases. CDR3 length: 14 amino acids. Germline CDR1 and CDR2: MNHEY and SMNVEV (reference sequence). J was trimmed by 1 base and V by 6 bases; bases with no gene match: 4. The CDR3 coding sequence is TGTGCCAGCAGACGTGACAGGGGCACAGATACGCAGTATTTT. Residues: CASRRDRGTDTQYF.

The V call is TRBV7-9, the J call TRBJ2-7; D not certain. V was shortened by 5 bases and J by 6 bases, with 11 bases between the two germline ends. Germline V gene data show CDR1 as SEHNR and CDR2 as FQNEAQ (reference sequence). The CDR3 is made up of 12 amino acids. The CDR3 nucleotides are TGTGCCAGCAGCAACCGGGCCTCCGAGCAGTACTTC. Translating it yields CASSNRASEQYF.

This clone was seen a handful of times. The CDR3 reads CASSPGTGRGTEAFF. The CDR3, as DNA: TGCGCCAGCAGCCCCGGGACAGGGAGAGGCACTGAAGCTTTCTTT. The chain has TRBV5-1 and TRBJ1-1; TRBD1 agrees at 9 bases. V gave up 4 bases and J gave up 4 bases; unmatched junction bases: 8. Germline loops: CDR1 SGHRS, CDR2 YFSETQ. The CDR3 length is 15 residues.

This clone was observed at least ten times. This chain joins TRBV10-3 and TRBJ1-1, with D unresolved. The length of the CDR3 is 13 residues. Germline V gene lookup returns CDR1 ENHRY and CDR2 SYGVKD. Trimming removed 5 bases from V and 1 base from J, with 8 bases in between. Here the CDR3 reads CAISLGKNTEAFF. The CDR3 nucleotides read TGTGCCATCAGTCTCGGGAAGAACACTGAAGCTTTCTTT.

This clone appeared a few times. This chain uses TRBV6-4 with TRBJ1-6; maybe TRBD1 (5 bases). The V and J ends lost 10 bases and 6 bases respectively, with 13 bases between them. The CDR3 has 13 amino acids. Germline CDR1 MRHNA, CDR2 SNTAGT. This CDR3 is CATSPGANSPLHF. DNA for the CDR3: TGTGCCACCTCTCCTGGGGCTAATTCACCCCTCCACTTT.

The V gene is TRBV14, the J gene TRBJ2-6; 10 nucleotides line up with TRBD1. V was pared by 3 bases and J by 0 bases, with 8 bases of the junction left unmatched. CDR1 is SGHDN and CDR2 is FVKESK in the germline V gene. The CDR3 has 19 residues. DNA of the CDR3: TGTGCCAGCAGCCATTCGGCGGGACAGGGGAACTCTGGGGCCAACGTCCTGACTTTC. Translation: CASSHSAGQGNSGANVLTF.

This clone was seen a handful of times. This chain links TRBV9 with TRBJ2-3; weak D call: TRBD2 (5 bases). The germline CDR1 and CDR2 sequences are SGDLS and YYNGEE. The CDR3 has 15 amino acids. V lost 4 bases to trimming and J lost 2 bases, with 14 bases between them. In nucleotides, the CDR3 is TGTGCCAGCAGCACCCGAAGCGGTGTCACAGATACGCAGTATTTT. Its protein is CASSTRSGVTDTQYF.

The chain recombines TRBV7-6 with TRBJ1-2; D ambiguous. The CDR3 is made up of 12 amino acids. Trimming cost V 5 bases and J 3 bases, with 7 bases left between them. The germline V gene has CDR1 SGHVS and CDR2 FNYEAQ. CDR3 residues: CASSPLDYGYTF. In DNA form, the CDR3 reads TGTGCCAGCAGCCCCCTGGACTATGGCTACACCTTC.

This sequence joins TRBV29-1 and TRBJ1-1; 8 bases map to TRBD1. V trimming: 0 bases; J trimming: 1 base; junction bases outside the gene matches: 4. The CDR3 spans 15 residues. From germline, CDR1 is SQVTM and CDR2 ANQGSEA. The CDR3 here is CSVEDTGTGNTEAFF. DNA for the CDR3: TGCAGCGTTGAAGACACCGGGACAGGGAACACTGAAGCTTTCTTT. Full variable domain (outside the CDR3, taken from reference TRBV29-1 and TRBJ1-1): SAVISQKPSRDICQRGTSLTIQCQVDSQVTMMFWYRQQPGQSLTLIATANQGSEATYESGFVIDKFPISRPNLTFSTLTVSNMSPEDSSIYLCSVEDTGTGNTEAFFGQGTRLTVV.

The CDR3, as DNA: TGTGCCAGTAGTATAAGGACTAGCGGCAATGAGCAGTTCTTC. Protein sequence: CASSIRTSGNEQFF. The chain couples TRBV19 to TRBJ2-1; 10 bases fit TRBD2. V shed 2 bases, J shed 6 bases, and the junction held 1 base outside the gene matches. CDR1 and CDR2 (germline): LNHDA, SQIVND (reference sequence). The CDR3 runs 14 residues.

In the case of this clone: Other DNA sequences of this sample code for an identical CDR3. The CDR3 bases are TGCGCCAGCAGCTTGGCAGGGGTCGAGACCCAGTACTTC. This gives the protein CASSLAGVETQYF. V gene TRBV5-1 combines with J gene TRBJ2-5; perhaps TRBD1 as D (6 bases). The CDR3 is 13 residues long. Trimming pared 0 bases from V and 5 bases from J, leaving 8 bases between. Per the germline V gene, CDR1 is SGHRS and CDR2 is YFSETQ.

In DNA form, the CDR3 reads TGTGCCAGCAGCCCGCCGTCTTCTGGCACGACCGGTTATGGCTACACCTTC. Protein sequence: CASSPPSSGTTGYGYTF. This sequence joins TRBV5-4 and TRBJ1-2; D is uncertain. This CDR3 comprises 17 residues. Trimming shortened V by 4 bases and J by 5 bases, and 24 bases separated the two germline ends. Looked up from germline, CDR1 is SGHNT and CDR2 is YYREEE (reference sequence).

The chain recombines TRBV4-1 with TRBJ2-1; D gene ambiguous. This CDR3 region has 15 residues. V was shortened by 3 bases and J by 0 bases, with 9 bases between the two germline ends. The germline CDR1 and CDR2 sequences are MGHRA and YSYEKL. The CDR3 here is CASSQLSTSYNEQFF. The CDR3 DNA sequence: TGCGCCAGCAGCCAGCTTTCAACCTCCTACAATGAGCAGTTCTTC.

The chain joins TRBV5-1 to TRBJ2-1; 7 bases agree with TRBD2. The CDR3 sequence is 17 residues long. Germline V CDR1 and CDR2: SGHRS, YFSETQ. The junction had 15 bases not matched to a gene; V was cut back by 4 bases and J by 5 bases. The CDR3 bases are TGCGCCAGCAGCAAAGGACCGGCGGGGGTTATGGACAATGAGCAGTTCTTC. Translation gives CASSKGPAGVMDNEQFF.